Each of the 17 T cell receptor beta chains below was sequenced from the same sample in a study of OX40 agonist ivuxolimab in advanced cancers. Using immunoSEQ multiplex PCR, the repertoire was profiled, and TCRdb retains in-frame clones only, with some absent. Of around 45,000 clones listed, roughly 90% are singletons. The source was CD4+ or CD8+ T cells sorted from blood, collected in a trial of the OX40 agonist ivuxolimab. The receptors derive from an adult with an advanced solid tumor such as melanoma, head and neck, liver or kidney cancer.

The V gene is TRBV27, the J gene TRBJ2-5; TRBD1 is a possible D gene (5 bases). The germline CDR1 and CDR2 sequences are MNHEY and SMNVEV (reference sequence). The V and J ends lost 5 bases and 2 bases respectively, with 21 bases between them. This CDR3 region has 17 residues. The CDR3 is CASSAQGSAIQQETQYF. CDR3 bases: TGTGCCAGCAGTGCCCAGGGCAGCGCTATCCAACAAGAGACCCAGTACTTC.

The chain combines TRBV7-2 with TRBJ2-7, with D uncertain. The CDR3 runs 14 residues. Deletions cut 1 base from V and 1 base from J, with 8 bases between. Germline V gene sequence: CDR1 SGHTA, CDR2 FQGNSA. CDR3 in amino acids: CASSLEGFSYEQYF. Here the CDR3 DNA reads TGTGCCAGCAGCTTAGAGGGATTTTCCTACGAGCAGTACTTC.

In DNA form, the CDR3 reads TGTGCCAGCAGCTGGGGTTGGGATGGCGAGCAGTACTTC. This gives the protein CASSWGWDGEQYF. The chain is built from TRBV5-5 and TRBJ2-7; D is undetermined. The CDR3 length is 13 residues. The germline V and J ends were trimmed by 3 bases and 6 bases, with 13 bases remaining between them. Germline V gene sequence: CDR1 SGHKS, CDR2 YYEKEE (reference sequence).

The rearrangement joins TRBV28 to TRBJ2-7; D assignment may be TRBD1 or TRBD2 (5 bases each). The V end was cut by 1 base, the J end by 0 bases, with 10 bases between. The CDR3 runs to 15 residues. Germline CDR1 and CDR2: MDHEN and SYDVKM. CDR3 sequence reads: CASSLSRGYSYEQYF. The DNA of the CDR3 is TGTGCCAGCAGTTTATCGAGGGGCTACTCCTACGAGCAGTACTTC.

Only one count was recorded for this clone. The chain recombines TRBV6-6 with TRBJ2-2; D uncertain. The V and J ends lost 5 bases and 4 bases respectively, with 11 bases between them. Germline values: CDR1 MNHNY, CDR2 SVGAGI (reference sequence). The CDR3 covers 14 residues. The CDR3: CASSSRPGTGELFF. CDR3 DNA: TGTGCCAGCAGTAGTCGACCAGGCACCGGGGAGCTGTTTTTT.

The chain links TRBV7-9 to TRBJ2-3, with TRBD1 matching over 9 bases. The CDR3 extends over 15 amino acids. Germline CDR1 SEHNR, CDR2 FQNEAQ (reference sequence). The junction had 2 bases not matched to a gene; V was cut back by 4 bases and J by 0 bases. The chain's CDR3 is CASSSGTGSTDTQYF. CDR3 DNA: TGTGCCAGCAGCTCGGGGACAGGGAGCACAGATACGCAGTATTTT.

This clone was seen only once. V usage is TRBV15 and J usage is TRBJ2-3, with D tentatively TRBD2 (5 bases). Trimming stripped 5 bases from V and 4 bases from J, with 13 bases between. The CDR3 is 14 residues long. Germline V lookup: CDR1 LNHNV, CDR2 YYDKDF (reference sequence). The CDR3 coding sequence is TGTGCCACCAGCCGGTGGGGAGACTCAGATACGCAGTATTTT. It specifies CATSRWGDSDTQYF.

V usage is TRBV7-3 and J usage is TRBJ2-2, with a weak D call TRBD2 (5 bases). The germline V gene has CDR1 SGHTA and CDR2 FQGTGA. The CDR3 is 14 residues long. Deletions cut 5 bases from V and 7 bases from J, with 14 bases between. As DNA, the CDR3 is TGTGCCAGCAGCATCACTCCGGGGATCGGGGAGCTGTTTTTT. It specifies CASSITPGIGELFF.

CDR3 in DNA: TGTGCCAGCTCACGCGTCAACACAGGAAACTCTGGAAACACCATATATTTT. Protein sequence: CASSRVNTGNSGNTIYF. J is TRBJ1-3 and V is TRBV18; perhaps TRBD1 as D (5 bases). V was trimmed by 4 bases and J by 0 bases, leaving 16 bases between them. In germline, CDR1 is KGHSH, CDR2 LQKENI. This CDR3 comprises 17 residues.

V gene TRBV2 combines with J gene TRBJ2-3; 7 positions agree with TRBD1. The J segment lost 3 bases and the V segment lost 4 bases, leaving 7 bases of the junction unmatched. Germline V gene lookup returns CDR1 SNHLY and CDR2 FYNNEI. The CDR3 runs to 15 residues. The CDR3 bases are TGTGCCAGCAGTGGACAGGGAAGGGGGACAGATACGCAGTATTTT. Translated, it gives CASSGQGRGTDTQYF.

The chain recombines TRBV6-1 with TRBJ2-7; D may be TRBD1 (6 bases). The CDR3 contains 15 residues. CDR1 and CDR2 from the germline V gene are MNHNS and SASEGT. Trimming pared 5 bases from V and 1 base from J, leaving 15 bases between. This chain's CDR3 is CASSQGTTTSYEQYF. The CDR3 DNA follows: TGTGCCAGCAGTCAAGGGACAACCACTTCCTACGAGCAGTACTTC.

The chain uses TRBV5-4 and TRBJ2-2; D remains ambiguous. Germline V lookup: CDR1 SGHNT, CDR2 YYREEE (reference sequence). The V and J ends lost 2 bases and 7 bases respectively, with 9 bases between them. This CDR3 has 13 amino acids. The CDR3 spells CASSLPRLGELFF. The CDR3 DNA reads as TGTGCCAGCAGCTTACCAAGGCTCGGGGAGCTGTTTTTT.

This chain connects TRBV2 to TRBJ2-7; weak D call: TRBD1 (5 bases). The CDR3 runs to 13 residues. The germline V gene encodes CDR1 SNHLY and CDR2 FYNNEI. The V end lost 7 bases, the J end lost 6 bases, and 16 bases lay between the germline ends. The CDR3: CASTPGNPTEQYF. CDR3 bases: TGTGCCAGCACCCCAGGGAACCCCACCGAGCAGTACTTC. The full variable domain, with the rest looked up from reference TRBV2 and TRBJ2-7, is EPEVTQTPSHQVTQMGQEVILRCVPISNHLYFYWYRQILGQKVEFLVSFYNNEISEKSEIFDDQFSVERPDGSNFTLKIRSTKLEDSAMYFCASTPGNPTEQYFGPGTRLTVT.

This clone occurred a few times. The rearrangement links TRBV7-2 to TRBJ1-6; tentative D call: TRBD1 (6 bases). The CDR3 spans 15 residues. Deletions cut 2 bases from V and 5 bases from J, with 10 bases between. Looked up from germline, CDR1 is SGHTA and CDR2 is FQGNSA. The chain's CDR3 is CASSLNRVHNSPLHF. CDR3 DNA: TGTGCCAGCAGCTTAAACAGGGTCCATAATTCACCCCTCCACTTT.

The rearrangement uses TRBV5-1 and TRBJ1-2, with unresolved D. V lost 4 bases and J 5 bases, leaving 21 bases between the germline ends. Germline CDR1 is SGHRS and CDR2 is YFSETQ. The CDR3 contains 16 residues. CDR3: CASSPGPAADLYGYTF. The CDR3 nucleotides read TGCGCCAGCAGCCCCGGACCCGCGGCGGACCTATATGGCTACACCTTC. Based on the CDR3 plus reference TRBV5-1 and TRBJ1-2, the full variable domain is KAGVTQTPRYLIKTRGQQVTLSCSPISGHRSVSWYQQTPGQGLQFLFEYFSETQRNKGNFPGRFSGRQFSNSRSEMNVSTLELGDSALYLCASSPGPAADLYGYTFGSGTRLTVV.

V is TRBV4-3 and J is TRBJ2-5, with D tentatively TRBD1 or TRBD2 (5 bases each). The germline V and J ends were trimmed by 0 bases and 5 bases, with 13 bases remaining between them. This CDR3 comprises 15 residues. Germline V lookup: CDR1 LGHNA, CDR2 YSLEER. The CDR3 sequence is CASSQDSRGRETQYF. The CDR3 DNA sequence: TGCGCCAGCAGCCAAGATTCTCGGGGACGGGAGACCCAGTACTTC.

The chain is built from TRBV28 and TRBJ1-6, with TRBD1 matching 11 bases. Germline V gene data show CDR1 as MDHEN and CDR2 as SYDVKM. V was clipped by 0 bases and J by 7 bases; unmatched bases: 8. The CDR3 has 18 amino acids. Written as DNA, the CDR3 is TGTGCCAGCAGTTTATGGAAGAACGGACAGGGGGCGAATTCACCCCTCCACTTT. This gives the protein CASSLWKNGQGANSPLHF.